Below, 4 T cell receptor beta chains from the same sample are listed, as sequenced in a study of blood T cell repertoires in COVID-19. Assay used: immunoSEQ multiplex PCR; TCRdb lists only in-frame clones, some missing. This table holds roughly 220,000 clones, 80% found once. Sequenced material: peripheral blood. Every receptor here comes from a woman between 70 and 85 years old with acute or convalescent COVID-19.

The CDR3 nucleotides read TGTGCCAGCAGCTTAGGAGGGACTAGCGGGAGGGCCAATGAGCAGTTCTTC. Translating it yields CASSLGGTSGRANEQFF. The genes are TRBV7-8 and TRBJ2-1, with 16 bases fitting TRBD2. This CDR3 has 17 amino acids. Germline CDR1 and CDR2: SGHVS and FQNEAQ. The V gene end was trimmed by 1 base and the J gene end by 6 bases; junction bases not matched to a gene: 3.

The chain joins TRBV28 to TRBJ1-5; D is perhaps TRBD1 (5 bases). From germline, CDR1 is MDHEN and CDR2 SYDVKM. The V gene lost 3 bases and the J gene lost 2 bases, with 8 bases spanning the gap. The CDR3 has 14 residues. The CDR3 reads CASSFAGGNQPQHF. The CDR3 nucleotides are TGTGCCAGCAGTTTCGCGGGGGGCAATCAGCCCCAGCATTTT.

The chain has TRBV7-2 and TRBJ1-1, with D maybe TRBD1 (6 bases). The germline V and J ends were trimmed by 0 bases and 1 base, with 12 bases remaining between them. CDR1 SGHTA and CDR2 FQGNSA come from the germline V gene. This CDR3 is built from 16 residues. The CDR3 sequence is CASSLAPGTKNTEAFF. The CDR3 bases are TGTGCCAGCAGCTTAGCCCCCGGGACAAAGAACACTGAAGCTTTCTTT.

This chain connects TRBV9 to TRBJ1-2; TRBD1 might be the D (6 bases). Deletions cut 5 bases from V and 9 bases from J, with 14 bases between. This CDR3 has 12 amino acids. Per the germline V gene, CDR1 is SGDLS and CDR2 is YYNGEE. In DNA, the CDR3 is TGTGCCAGCAGATCACAGGGATTTAGCTACACCTTC. It translates to CASRSQGFSYTF.